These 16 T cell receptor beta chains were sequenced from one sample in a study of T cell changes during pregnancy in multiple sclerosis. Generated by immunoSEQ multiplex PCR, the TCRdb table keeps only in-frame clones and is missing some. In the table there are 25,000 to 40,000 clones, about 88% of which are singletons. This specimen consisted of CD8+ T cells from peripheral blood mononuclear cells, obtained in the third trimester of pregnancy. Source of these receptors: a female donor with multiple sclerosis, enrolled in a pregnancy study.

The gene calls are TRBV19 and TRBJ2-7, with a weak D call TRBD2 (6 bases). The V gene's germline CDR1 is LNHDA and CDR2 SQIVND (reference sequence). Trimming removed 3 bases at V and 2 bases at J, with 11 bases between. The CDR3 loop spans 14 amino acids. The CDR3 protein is CASSMGLETYEQYF. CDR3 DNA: TGTGCCAGTAGTATGGGACTGGAGACCTACGAGCAGTACTTC.

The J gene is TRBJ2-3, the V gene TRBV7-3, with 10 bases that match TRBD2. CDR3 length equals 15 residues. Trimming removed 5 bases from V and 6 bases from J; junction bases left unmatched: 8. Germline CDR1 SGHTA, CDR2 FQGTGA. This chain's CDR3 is CASSPSGGALDTQYF. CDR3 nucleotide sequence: TGTGCCAGCAGCCCAAGCGGGGGGGCGTTGGATACGCAGTATTTT. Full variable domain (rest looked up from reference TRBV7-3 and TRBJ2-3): GAGVSQTPSNKVTEKGKYVELRCDPISGHTALYWYRQSLGQGPEFLIYFQGTGAADDSGLPNDRFFAVRPEGSVSTLKIQRTERGDSAVYLCASSPSGGALDTQYFGPGTRLTVL.

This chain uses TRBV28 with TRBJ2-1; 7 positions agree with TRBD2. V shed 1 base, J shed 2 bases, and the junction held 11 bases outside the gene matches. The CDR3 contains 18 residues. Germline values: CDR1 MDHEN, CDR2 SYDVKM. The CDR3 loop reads CASSLSVAGAVPYNEQFF. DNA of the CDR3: TGTGCCAGCAGTTTATCTGTTGCGGGAGCTGTCCCCTACAATGAGCAGTTCTTC.

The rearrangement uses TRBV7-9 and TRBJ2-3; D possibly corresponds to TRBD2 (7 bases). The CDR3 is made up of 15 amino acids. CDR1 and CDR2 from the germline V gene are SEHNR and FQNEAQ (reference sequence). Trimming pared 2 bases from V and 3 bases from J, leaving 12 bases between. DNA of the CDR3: TGTGCCAGCAGCTTAAAGAGGGGGGGAACAGATACGCAGTATTTT. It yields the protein CASSLKRGGTDTQYF.

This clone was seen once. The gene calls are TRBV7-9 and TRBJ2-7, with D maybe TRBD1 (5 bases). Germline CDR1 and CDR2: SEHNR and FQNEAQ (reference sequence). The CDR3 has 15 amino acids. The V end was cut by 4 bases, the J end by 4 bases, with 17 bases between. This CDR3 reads CASSSGRVGVYEQYF. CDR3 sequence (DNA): TGTGCCAGCAGCTCGGGCAGGGTAGGCGTTTACGAGCAGTACTTC.

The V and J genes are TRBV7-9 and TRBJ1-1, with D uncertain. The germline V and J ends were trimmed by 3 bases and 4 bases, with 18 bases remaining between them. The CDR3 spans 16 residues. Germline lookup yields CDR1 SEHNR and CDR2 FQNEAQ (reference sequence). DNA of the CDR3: TGTGCCAGCAGCTTCCCGGGGTCGAGGGTTAGCACTGAAGCTTTCTTT. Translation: CASSFPGSRVSTEAFF.

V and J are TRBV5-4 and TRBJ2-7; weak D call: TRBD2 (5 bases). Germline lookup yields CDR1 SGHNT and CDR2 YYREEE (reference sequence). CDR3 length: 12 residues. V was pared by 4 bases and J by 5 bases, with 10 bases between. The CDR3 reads CASSREFNEQYF. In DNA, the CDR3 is TGTGCCAGCAGCAGGGAGTTCAACGAGCAGTACTTC.

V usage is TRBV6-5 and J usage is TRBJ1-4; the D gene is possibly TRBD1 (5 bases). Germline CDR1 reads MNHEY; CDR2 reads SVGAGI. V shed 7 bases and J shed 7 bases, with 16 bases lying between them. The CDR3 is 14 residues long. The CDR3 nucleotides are TGTGCCAGCAAGAGATTGGGGCTAAGTGAAAAACTGTTTTTT. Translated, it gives CASKRLGLSEKLFF.

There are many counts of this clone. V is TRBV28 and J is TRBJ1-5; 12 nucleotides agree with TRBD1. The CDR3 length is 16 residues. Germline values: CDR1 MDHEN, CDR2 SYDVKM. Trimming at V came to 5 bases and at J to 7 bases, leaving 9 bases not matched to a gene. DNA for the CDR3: TGTGCCAGCAGTGTATCGGGACAGGGGGCGGGGCAGCCCCAGCATTTT. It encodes CASSVSGQGAGQPQHF.

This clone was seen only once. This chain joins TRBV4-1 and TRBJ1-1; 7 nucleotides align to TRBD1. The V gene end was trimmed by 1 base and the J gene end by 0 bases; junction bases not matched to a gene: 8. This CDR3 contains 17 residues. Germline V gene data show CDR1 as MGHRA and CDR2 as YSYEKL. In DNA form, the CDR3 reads TGCGCCAGCAGCCAAGCTCCCGGGACAGCCGTGAACACTGAAGCTTTCTTT. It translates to CASSQAPGTAVNTEAFF.

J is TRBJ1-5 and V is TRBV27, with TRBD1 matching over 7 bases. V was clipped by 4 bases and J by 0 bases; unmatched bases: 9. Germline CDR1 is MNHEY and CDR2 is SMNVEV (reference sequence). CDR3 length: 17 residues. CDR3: CASSSAGTAYSNQPQHF. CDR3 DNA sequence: TGTGCCAGCAGTTCGGCCGGGACAGCATATAGCAATCAGCCCCAGCATTTT.

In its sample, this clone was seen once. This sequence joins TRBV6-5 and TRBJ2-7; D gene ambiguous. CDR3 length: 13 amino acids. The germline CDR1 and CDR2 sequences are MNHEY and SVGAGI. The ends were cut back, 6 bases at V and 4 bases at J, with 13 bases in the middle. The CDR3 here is CASRERTSYEQYF. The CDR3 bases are TGTGCCAGCAGAGAGCGCACAAGTTACGAGCAGTACTTC.

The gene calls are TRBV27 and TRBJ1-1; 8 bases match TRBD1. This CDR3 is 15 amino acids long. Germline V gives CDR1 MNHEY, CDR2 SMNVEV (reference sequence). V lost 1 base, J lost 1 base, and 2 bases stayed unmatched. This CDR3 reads CASSLYGTGNTEAFF. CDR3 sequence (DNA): TGTGCCAGCAGTTTATACGGGACAGGGAACACTGAAGCTTTCTTT.

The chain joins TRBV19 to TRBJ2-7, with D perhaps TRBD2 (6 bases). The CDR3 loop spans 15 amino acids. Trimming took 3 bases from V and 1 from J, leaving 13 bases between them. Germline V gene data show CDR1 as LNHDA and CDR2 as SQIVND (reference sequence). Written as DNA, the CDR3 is TGTGCCAGTAGTATGGGGCGGGATCCATCCTACGAGCAGTACTTC. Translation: CASSMGRDPSYEQYF.

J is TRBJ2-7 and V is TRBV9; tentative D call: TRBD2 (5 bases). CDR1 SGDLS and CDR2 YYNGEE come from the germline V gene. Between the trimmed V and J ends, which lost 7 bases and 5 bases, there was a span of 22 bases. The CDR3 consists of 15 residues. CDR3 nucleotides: TGTGCCAGCGGGATTTCAAGCGAGGGTAGCGACGAGCAGTACTTC. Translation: CASGISSEGSDEQYF.

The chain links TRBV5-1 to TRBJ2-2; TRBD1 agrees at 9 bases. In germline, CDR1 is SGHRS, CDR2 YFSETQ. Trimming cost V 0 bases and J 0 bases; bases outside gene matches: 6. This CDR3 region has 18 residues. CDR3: CASSLVRTGVANTGELFF. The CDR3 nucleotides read TGCGCCAGCAGCTTGGTTCGGACAGGGGTCGCGAACACCGGGGAGCTGTTTTTT.